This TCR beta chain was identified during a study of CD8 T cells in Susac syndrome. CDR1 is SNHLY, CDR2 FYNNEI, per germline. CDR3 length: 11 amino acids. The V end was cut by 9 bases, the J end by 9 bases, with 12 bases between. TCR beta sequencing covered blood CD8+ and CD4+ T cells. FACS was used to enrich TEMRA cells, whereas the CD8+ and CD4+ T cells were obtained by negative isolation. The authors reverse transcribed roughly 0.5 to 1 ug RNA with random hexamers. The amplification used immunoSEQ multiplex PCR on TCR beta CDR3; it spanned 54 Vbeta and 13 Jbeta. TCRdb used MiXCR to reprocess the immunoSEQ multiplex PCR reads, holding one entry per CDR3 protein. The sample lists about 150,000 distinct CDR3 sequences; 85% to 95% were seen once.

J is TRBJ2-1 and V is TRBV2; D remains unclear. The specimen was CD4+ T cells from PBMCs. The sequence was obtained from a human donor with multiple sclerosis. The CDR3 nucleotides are TGTGCCAGTGACGGCGGCATTGAGCAGTTCTTC. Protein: CASDGGIEQFF.